The 14 T cell receptor beta chains below come from one sample, sequenced in a study of cytomegalovirus exposure and HLA in healthy donors. Amplification used 60 Vbeta primers and 13 Jbeta primers. Profiled with immunoSEQ multiplex PCR; TCRdb holds only in-frame clones, not every one. The data show about 89,000 clones, approximately 86% seen once. What was sequenced was PBMCs. Receptors originate from a man aged 25 to 45 in good health and CMV-seropositive.

This chain joins TRBV20-1 and TRBJ1-1; D is ambiguous. The V gene's germline CDR1 is DFQATT and CDR2 SNEGSKA (reference sequence). This CDR3 contains 11 residues. Between the trimmed V and J ends, which lost 3 bases and 7 bases, there was a span of 9 bases. CDR3 nucleotide sequence: TGCAGTGCTAGTCGGCCGGGTGAAGCTTTCTTT. Translation gives CSASRPGEAFF.

The rearrangement joins TRBV30 to TRBJ2-2, with TRBD2 matching over 8 bases. This CDR3 comprises 13 residues. Germline V gene sequence: CDR1 GTSNPN, CDR2 SVGIG (reference sequence). The J segment lost 5 bases and the V segment lost 8 bases, leaving 7 bases of the junction unmatched. The CDR3 sequence: CAGGTSFTGELFF. CDR3 DNA sequence: TGTGCCGGAGGGACTAGTTTTACCGGGGAGCTGTTTTTT.

This chain links TRBV6-4 with TRBJ2-5, with D perhaps matching TRBD2 (6 bases). V gave up 5 bases and J gave up 4 bases, with 14 bases separating them. The CDR3 loop spans 14 amino acids. Germline V CDR1 and CDR2: MRHNA, SNTAGT. The CDR3 DNA follows: TGTGCCAGCAGTAAGGATGGGGGACTAGAGACCCAGTACTTC. This sequence encodes CASSKDGGLETQYF.

V is TRBV5-1 and J is TRBJ2-7, with TRBD1 as a possible D gene (6 bases). Germline V gene data show CDR1 as SGHRS and CDR2 as YFSETQ. The V end lost 0 bases, the J end lost 4 bases, and 11 bases lay between the germline ends. CDR3 length: 14 residues. CDR3 residues: CASSLGPGAYEQYF. DNA for the CDR3: TGCGCCAGCAGCTTGGGTCCAGGGGCATACGAGCAGTACTTC.

As for this clone: The germline gene is not matched at one end of the junction; a read error may be the cause. This sequence joins TRBV4-2 and TRBJ2-2; the D gene is possibly TRBD1 (6 bases). The germline V gene encodes CDR1 LGHNA and CDR2 YNFKEQ. The CDR3 totals 14 residues. CDR3 protein: CASSQEGYAGVRVF. DNA for the CDR3: TGTGCCAGCAGCCAAGAAGGGTATGCAGGGGTGCGGGTTTTT.

The sample holds one count of this clone. The chain couples TRBV4-1 to TRBJ1-1; a weak D match, TRBD1 (5 bases). In germline, CDR1 is MGHRA, CDR2 YSYEKL. V gave up 2 bases and J gave up 11 bases, with 12 bases separating them. The CDR3 loop spans 12 amino acids. The CDR3 is CASSQFGTSAFF. CDR3 nucleotide sequence: TGCGCCAGCAGCCAATTCGGGACTTCGGCTTTCTTT.

This rearrangement joins TRBV9 to TRBJ1-1, with D uncertain. There are 13 residues in the CDR3. V was trimmed by 0 bases and J by 6 bases, leaving 9 bases between them. Germline assignment: CDR1 SGDLS and CDR2 YYNGEE. The CDR3 DNA follows: TGTGCCAGCAGCGTAGCTATAAGAGCTGAAGCTTTCTTT. Amino acids: CASSVAIRAEAFF.

The gene calls are TRBV4-1 and TRBJ2-1; 7 bases agree with TRBD2. J lost 8 bases, V lost 2 bases, and 6 bases had no gene match. The CDR3 runs 14 residues. Germline CDR1 reads MGHRA; CDR2 reads YSYEKL. DNA of the CDR3: TGCGCCAGCAGCCAACCTAAGACTAGCCATGAGCAGTTCTTC. Translation gives CASSQPKTSHEQFF.

The chain links TRBV7-6 to TRBJ2-5, with TRBD2 matching 13 bases. In germline, CDR1 is SGHVS, CDR2 FNYEAQ. With 4 bases clipped from V and 5 bases from J, the junction kept 4 bases outside the gene matches. The CDR3 contains 15 residues. CDR3 region: CASSSGTSGTETQYF. CDR3 in DNA: TGTGCCAGCAGCTCCGGGACTAGCGGGACGGAGACCCAGTACTTC.

The chain's CDR3 is CASSLQGQGGFGVKNIQYF. The CDR3 nucleotides are TGTGCCAGCAGCTTGCAAGGACAGGGAGGTTTTGGAGTCAAAAACATTCAGTACTTC. The gene calls are TRBV7-9 and TRBJ2-4, with 8 bases aligning to TRBD1. V lost 3 bases to trimming and J lost 3 bases; unmatched junction nucleotides: 16. The germline V gene has CDR1 SEHNR and CDR2 FQNEAQ (reference sequence). The length of the CDR3 is 19 residues.

Here the CDR3 DNA reads TGTGCCAGCAGCCTGACTAGCGCTAGCTCCTACAATGAGCAGTTCTTC. Protein sequence: CASSLTSASSYNEQFF. The rearrangement links TRBV7-6 to TRBJ2-1; TRBD2 aligns across 8 bases. Trimming cost V 5 bases and J 0 bases; bases outside gene matches: 6. The CDR3 totals 16 residues. Germline CDR1 SGHVS, CDR2 FNYEAQ.

The chain employs TRBV5-8 and TRBJ1-1; a weak D match, TRBD1 (5 bases). V was clipped by 0 bases and J by 4 bases, with 16 bases between them. The V gene's germline CDR1 is SGHTS and CDR2 YDEGEE. The CDR3 is 16 residues long. The chain's CDR3 is CASSLERGGGLTEAFF. CDR3 DNA sequence: TGTGCCAGCAGCTTGGAAAGGGGTGGAGGGCTCACTGAAGCTTTCTTT. Filled out from reference TRBV5-8 and TRBJ1-1, the complete variable domain reads EAGVTQSPTHLIKTRGQQATLRCSPISGHTSVYWYQQALGLGLQFLLWYDEGEERNRGNFPPRFSGRQFPNYSSELNVNALELEDSALYLCASSLERGGGLTEAFFGQGTRLTVV.

V gene TRBV29-1 combines with J gene TRBJ2-1; the match to TRBD2 covers 14 bases. The CDR3 sequence is 13 residues long. Germline V CDR1 and CDR2: SQVTM, ANQGSEA. The V segment lost 6 bases and the J segment 8 bases; nucleotides outside the gene matches: 3. The CDR3 DNA is TGCAGCGTGGGACTAGCGGGAGTCCATGAGCAGTTCTTC. Translated, it gives CSVGLAGVHEQFF.

The rearrangement links TRBV10-1 to TRBJ2-1; 12 nucleotides align to TRBD2. The CDR3 length is 19 residues. V lost 3 bases, J lost 5 bases, and 14 bases stayed unmatched. CDR1 is WNHNN and CDR2 is SYGVQD in the germline V gene (reference sequence). CDR3 nucleotides: TGCGCCAGCAGTGAAACATTGACTAGCGGGAGACCGAGGGACAATGAGCAGTTCTTC. It specifies CASSETLTSGRPRDNEQFF.